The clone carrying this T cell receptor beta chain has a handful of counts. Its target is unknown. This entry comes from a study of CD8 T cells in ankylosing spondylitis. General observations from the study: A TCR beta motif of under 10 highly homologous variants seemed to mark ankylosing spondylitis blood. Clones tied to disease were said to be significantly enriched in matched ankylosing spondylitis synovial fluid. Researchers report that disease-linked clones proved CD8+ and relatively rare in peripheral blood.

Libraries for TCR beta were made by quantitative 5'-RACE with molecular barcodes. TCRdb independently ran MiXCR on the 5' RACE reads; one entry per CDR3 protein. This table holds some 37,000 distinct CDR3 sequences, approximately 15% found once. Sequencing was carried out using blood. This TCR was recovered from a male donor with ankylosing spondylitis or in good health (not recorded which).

Here the CDR3 reads CASSSEDNRDEQFF. The CDR3 DNA is TGTGCCAGCAGTTCCGAGGACAACCGGGATGAGCAGTTCTTC. The chain joins TRBV12-3 or TRBV12-4 to TRBJ2-1; possible D gene TRBD1, 5 bases. The V and J ends lost 4 bases and 8 bases respectively, with 15 bases between them. The CDR3 totals 14 residues.